Listed below are T cell receptor beta chains from one sample, sequenced in a study of cytomegalovirus exposure and HLA in healthy donors. Data came from immunoSEQ multiplex PCR; TCRdb stores just in-frame clones and leaves some out. The data contain about 140,000 clones, roughly four fifths of them seen just once; the ten biggest clones take up about 3.4%. The source material was PBMCs. The receptors shown here come from a young man in good health and CMV-seropositive. CDR3s include the opening cysteine and the closing phenylalanine or tryptophan. Each record gives: J gene, CDR3 length, clone size, D gene, V gene, CDR3 DNA, CDR3 protein. D genes are given only for firm matches. Clone size is not always given. Where it is, it says once, few, many or a class for expanded clones.

TRBJ2-1 16 . TRBD2 TRBV6-5 TGTGCCAGCAGTTACCCAGGACTAGGATCGTACAATGAGCAGTTCTTC CASSYPGLGSYNEQFF
TRBJ1-1 15 few . TRBV5-1 TGCGCCAGCAGCTTGGAACATCCCATGAACACTGAAGCTTTCTTT CASSLEHPMNTEAFF
TRBJ2-7 14 few TRBD1 TRBV14 TGTGCCAGCAGCCAATGGACAGGTGCATACGAGCAGTACTTC CASSQWTGAYEQYF
TRBJ2-2 15 few . TRBV5-1 TGCGCCAGCAGCTTAAGAGACAAGAACACCGGGGAGCTGTTTTTT CASSLRDKNTGELFF
TRBJ2-2 15 . . TRBV7-2 TGTGCCAGCAGCCAGCTACGGGGGAACACCGGGGAGCTGTTTTTT CASSQLRGNTGELFF
TRBJ1-2 14 . . TRBV5-1 TGCGCCAGCAGCTTGGAGGGAGGGGACGATGGCTACACCTTC CASSLEGGDDGYTF
TRBJ1-1 13 . . TRBV7-3 TGTGCCAGCAGCTCAGACAGGAACACTGAAGCTTTCTTT CASSSDRNTEAFF
TRBJ1-1 11 few . TRBV29-1 TGCAGCGCCAATCAGGGGACTGAAGCTTTCTTT CSANQGTEAFF
TRBJ1-5 13 . . TRBV19 TGTGCCAGTAGTTATACAAGCAATCAGCCCCAGCATTTT CASSYTSNQPQHF
TRBJ2-7 14 . TRBD1 TRBV6-9 TGTGCCACGCGGCGGGACAGGGATTACTACGAGCAGTACTTC CATRRDRDYYEQYF
TRBJ2-7 11 . . TRBV4-1 TGCGCCAGCAGCCAATCTCGCGAGCAGTACTTC CASSQSREQYF
TRBJ1-5 16 . . TRBV7-9 TGTGCCAGCAGCCCGATTAGGGGCCCCGGCAATCAGCCCCAGCATTTT CASSPIRGPGNQPQHF
TRBJ1-1 16 . TRBD1 TRBV13 TGTGCCAGCAGCATACCCTCCGGGACAGGGTACGAGGAAGCTTTCTTT CASSIPSGTGYEEAFF
TRBJ1-5 15 . TRBD1 TRBV27 TGTGCCAGCAGTTTACGGCAGGGGGCTGAGCAGCCCCAGCATTTT CASSLRQGAEQPQHF
TRBJ1-5 15 . TRBD1 TRBV19 TGTGCCAGTAGTATGGACAGGGATAGCAATCAGCCCCAGCATTTT CASSMDRDSNQPQHF
TRBJ2-5 17 . TRBD1 TRBV15 TGTGCCACCAGCAGAGATCTAGGACAGGGAATCCAAGAGACCCAGTACTTC CATSRDLGQGIQETQYF
TRBJ2-3 17 once TRBD1 TRBV6-1 TGTGCCAGCAGTGAAAGGTTGGGACAGGGACTCACAGATACGCAGTATTTT CASSERLGQGLTDTQYF
TRBJ1-5 14 . . TRBV4-1 TGCGCCAGCAGTCAGATGGCGGGATATCAGCCCCAGCATTTT CASSQMAGYQPQHF
TRBJ1-6 15 . . TRBV28 TGTGCCAGCATCAAAGCGGGGCCTGGGTATTCACCCCTCCACTTT CASIKAGPGYSPLHF
TRBJ1-1 14 . . TRBV2 TGTGCCAGCAGTGACCGCAGGGCTAGCACTGAAGCTTTCTTT CASSDRRASTEAFF
TRBJ1-1 17 . TRBD1 TRBV5-1 TGCGCCAGCAGCTCCTTGCTAGGGGGCGGGGGGGACACTGAAGCTTTCTTT CASSSLLGGGGDTEAFF
TRBJ2-6 17 . . TRBV5-1 TGCGCCAGCAGCCGTCGAGGAGGGTCCTCTGGGGCCAACGTCCTGACTTTC CASSRRGGSSGANVLTF
TRBJ1-1 13 . . TRBV19 TGTGCCAGTAGTCAACAGGCGAACACTGAAGCTTTCTTT CASSQQANTEAFF
TRBJ2-1 15 few . TRBV5-6 TGTGCCAGCAGCGCCTACAGGGTAAGGTTCAATGAGCAGTTCTTC CASSAYRVRFNEQFF
TRBJ1-1 18 . TRBD1 TRBV11-2 TGTGCCAGCAGCTTAGACCGGTCGGCGGCAGGGGGAGGCACTGAAGCTTTCTTT CASSLDRSAAGGGTEAFF
TRBJ2-1 14 . TRBD1 TRBV5-1 TGCGCCAGCAGCAGGGGACAGGGAGACAATGAGCAGTTCTTC CASSRGQGDNEQFF
TRBJ1-6 13 . . TRBV25-1 TGTGCCAGCAGTGAATTTGGCCGTTCACCCCTCCACTTT CASSEFGRSPLHF
TRBJ1-5 15 . TRBD1 TRBV6-1 TGTGCCAGCAGTAGACAGGGAAATAGCAATCAGCCCCAGCATTTT CASSRQGNSNQPQHF
TRBJ2-1 15 once TRBD2 TRBV29-1 TGCAGCGTTGAAGGAGCGGGAGGTGGGTACAATGAGCAGTTCTTC CSVEGAGGGYNEQFF
TRBJ2-7 15 . TRBD2 TRBV28 TGTGCCAGCAGCTATGGACTAGCGAATACCTACGAGCAGTACTTC CASSYGLANTYEQYF
TRBJ2-7 15 . TRBD2 TRBV9 TGTGCCAGCAGCGTAGAGGGACTAGCGGGATACGAGCAGTACTTC CASSVEGLAGYEQYF
TRBJ1-5 16 . . TRBV28 TGTGCCAGCAGTCCTCTAGACAATCTTCCGGGGGAGACCCAGCATTTT CASSPLDNLPGETQHF
TRBJ1-5 15 . . TRBV10-1 TGCGCCAGCAGTGAGTCGGCAGGGAAGGATCAGCCCCAGCATTTT CASSESAGKDQPQHF
TRBJ2-7 12 few TRBD2 TRBV29-1 TGCAGCGCCACTAGCGGGAGTGGCGAGCAGTACTTC CSATSGSGEQYF
TRBJ1-1 12 . . TRBV28 TGTGCCACCTGGATCAGGGGTTCTGAAGCTTTCTTT CATWIRGSEAFF
TRBJ2-7 16 . TRBD1 TRBV18 TGTGCCAGCTCAGCAATCTTAGCCGGGACAGGGCTGGAGCAGTACTTC CASSAILAGTGLEQYF
TRBJ2-3 13 . . TRBV6-5 TGTGCCAGTCGGCAGGTCAGCACAGATACGCAGTATTTT CASRQVSTDTQYF
TRBJ2-3 18 . . TRBV5-1 TGCGCCAGCACCTTGGGGGCTAGTATGCAGGGGATGACAGATACGCAGTATTTT CASTLGASMQGMTDTQYF
TRBJ1-1 13 . . TRBV6-5 TGTGCCAGCAGTTACGGTCAGGGGCTTGAAGCTTTCTTT CASSYGQGLEAFF
TRBJ2-1 11 . . TRBV29-1 TGCAGCGCCGTCCCGGTCGATGAGCAGTTCTTC CSAVPVDEQFF
TRBJ2-7 14 . . TRBV6-1 TGTGCCAGCAAAAGGGCGGACTCTACCTACGAGCAGTACTTC CASKRADSTYEQYF
TRBJ1-2 14 . . TRBV7-8 TGTGCCAGCAGCCGACAGCGATTAGACTATGGCTACACCTTC CASSRQRLDYGYTF
TRBJ2-7 14 . TRBD1 TRBV2 TGTGCCAGCAGTGATTTACAGGGGATATACGAGCAGTACTTC CASSDLQGIYEQYF
TRBJ2-5 13 . . TRBV5-1 TGCGCCAGCAGCTTCGGCAGGGGTGAGACCCAGTACTTC CASSFGRGETQYF
TRBJ2-5 13 . . TRBV2 TGTGCCAGCACCAGGACTGGAGTAGGGACCCAGTACTTC CASTRTGVGTQYF
TRBJ2-7 15 few TRBD1 TRBV18 TGTGCCAGCTCACCCACCGGGACAGGGGCCGACGAGCAGTACTTC CASSPTGTGADEQYF
TRBJ1-5 13 . TRBD1 TRBV29-1 TGCAGCGTTGTGACAGGGAGCAATCAGCCCCAGCATTTT CSVVTGSNQPQHF
TRBJ2-3 14 few . TRBV25-1 TGTGCCAGCAGTGAGCAAGGGGTCCCAGATACGCAGTATTTT CASSEQGVPDTQYF
TRBJ2-7 17 . . TRBV29-1 TGCAGCGTTGAAGGTTCCACCAGGGGTATACGGGGCTACGAGCAGTACTTC CSVEGSTRGIRGYEQYF
TRBJ2-7 14 . . TRBV5-1 TGCGCCAGCAGCTTTAACGGGGGGCTGAACGAGCAGTACTTC CASSFNGGLNEQYF
TRBJ2-6 15 few . TRBV19 TGTGCCAGCCAGAGACAGAGCTCTGGGGCCAACGTCCTGACTTTC CASQRQSSGANVLTF
TRBJ2-5 13 once TRBD2 TRBV27 TGTGCCAGCAAGAGCGGGGTTCAAGAGACCCAGTACTTC CASKSGVQETQYF
TRBJ1-5 12 . . TRBV6-6 TGTGCCAGCAGTTACCCCGATCAGCCCCAGCATTTT CASSYPDQPQHF
TRBJ2-7 15 . . TRBV5-1 TGCGCCAGCAGCCCTTCGGAGGGGGGGGCGGTCGAGCAGTACTTC CASSPSEGGAVEQYF